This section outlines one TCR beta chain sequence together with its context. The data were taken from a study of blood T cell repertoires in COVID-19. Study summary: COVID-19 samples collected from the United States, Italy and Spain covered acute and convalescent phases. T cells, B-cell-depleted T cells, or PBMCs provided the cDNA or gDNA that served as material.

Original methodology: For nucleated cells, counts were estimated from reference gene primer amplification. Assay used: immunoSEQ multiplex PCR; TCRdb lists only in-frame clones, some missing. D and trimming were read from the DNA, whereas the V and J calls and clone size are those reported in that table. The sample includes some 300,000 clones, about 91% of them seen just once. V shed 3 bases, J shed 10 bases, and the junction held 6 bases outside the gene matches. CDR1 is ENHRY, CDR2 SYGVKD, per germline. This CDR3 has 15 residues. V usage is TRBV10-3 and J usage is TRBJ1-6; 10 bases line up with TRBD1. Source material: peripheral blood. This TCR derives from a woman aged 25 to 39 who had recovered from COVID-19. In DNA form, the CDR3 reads TGTGCCATCAGTGAACGGACAGGGGGGAACTCACCCCTCCACTTT. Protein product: CAISERTGGNSPLHF.